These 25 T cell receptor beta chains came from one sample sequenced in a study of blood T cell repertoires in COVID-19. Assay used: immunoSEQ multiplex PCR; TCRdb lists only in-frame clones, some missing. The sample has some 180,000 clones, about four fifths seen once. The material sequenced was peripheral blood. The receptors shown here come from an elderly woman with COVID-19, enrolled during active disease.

The CDR3 DNA reads as TGTGCCACCAGCCGCGGAAGCGAGACTACCTACGAGCAGTACTTC. Its protein product is CATSRGSETTYEQYF. The chain carries TRBV15 and TRBJ2-7; a weak D match, TRBD2 (5 bases). V was clipped by 5 bases and J by 2 bases, with 16 bases between them. Germline assignment: CDR1 LNHNV and CDR2 YYDKDF (reference sequence). This CDR3 has 15 residues.

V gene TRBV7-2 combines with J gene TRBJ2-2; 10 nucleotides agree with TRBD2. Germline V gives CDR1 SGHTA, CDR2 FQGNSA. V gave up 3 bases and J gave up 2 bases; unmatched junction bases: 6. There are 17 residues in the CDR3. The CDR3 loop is CASSFRTSGINTGELFF. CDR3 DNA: TGTGCCAGCAGCTTCCGGACTAGCGGAATCAACACCGGGGAGCTGTTTTTT.

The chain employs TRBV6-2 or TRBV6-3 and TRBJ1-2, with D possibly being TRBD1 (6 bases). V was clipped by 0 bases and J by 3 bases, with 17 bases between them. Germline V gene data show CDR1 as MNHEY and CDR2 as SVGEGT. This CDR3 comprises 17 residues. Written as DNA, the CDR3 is TGTGCCAGCAGTTACTCGCCAACTGGACAGAAATACTATGGCTACACCTTC. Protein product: CASSYSPTGQKYYGYTF.

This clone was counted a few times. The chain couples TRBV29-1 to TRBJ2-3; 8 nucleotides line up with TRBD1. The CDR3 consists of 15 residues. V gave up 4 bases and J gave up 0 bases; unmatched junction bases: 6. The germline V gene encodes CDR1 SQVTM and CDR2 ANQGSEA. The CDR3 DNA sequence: TGCAGCGTTGGCGGACAGGGTAGTAGCACAGATACGCAGTATTTT. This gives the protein CSVGGQGSSTDTQYF.

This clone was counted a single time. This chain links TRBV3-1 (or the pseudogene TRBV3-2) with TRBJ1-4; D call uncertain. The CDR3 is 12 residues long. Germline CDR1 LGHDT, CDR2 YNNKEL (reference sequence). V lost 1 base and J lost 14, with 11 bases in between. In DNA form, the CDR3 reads TGTGCCAGCAGCCAAGTAGGAGTTGGGCTGTTTTTT. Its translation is CASSQVGVGLFF.

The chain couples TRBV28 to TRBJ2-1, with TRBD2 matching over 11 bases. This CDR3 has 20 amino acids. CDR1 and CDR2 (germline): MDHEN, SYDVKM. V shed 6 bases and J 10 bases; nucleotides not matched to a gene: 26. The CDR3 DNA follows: TGTGCCAGCAGGCATCAGGGGTTGTTTTTCGGGACTAGCGGTCGGGGCGAGCAGTTCTTC. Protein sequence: CASRHQGLFFGTSGRGEQFF.

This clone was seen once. The DNA of the CDR3 is TGTGCCAGCCGGGACAGGGGGCTTTACGAGCAGTACTTC. It translates to CASRDRGLYEQYF. This sequence joins TRBV28 and TRBJ2-7, with TRBD1 identical over 12 bases. The V gene's germline CDR1 is MDHEN and CDR2 SYDVKM. Germline trimming cut 8 bases from V and 4 bases from J; bases unmatched to any gene: 3. The CDR3 is 13 residues long.

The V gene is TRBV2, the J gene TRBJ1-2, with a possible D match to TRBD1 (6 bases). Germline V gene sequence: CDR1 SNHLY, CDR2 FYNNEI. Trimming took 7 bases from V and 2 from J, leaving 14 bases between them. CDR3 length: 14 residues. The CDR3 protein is CASTRGGANYGYTF. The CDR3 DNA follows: TGTGCCAGCACCAGAGGGGGGGCGAACTATGGCTACACCTTC.

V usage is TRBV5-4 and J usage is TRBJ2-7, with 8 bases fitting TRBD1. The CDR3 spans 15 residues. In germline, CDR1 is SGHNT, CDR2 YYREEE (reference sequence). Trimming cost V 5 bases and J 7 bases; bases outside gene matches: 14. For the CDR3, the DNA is TGTGCCAGCAGGTCCGACCAGGGGGCGATAGGAGAGCAGTACTTC. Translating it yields CASRSDQGAIGEQYF.

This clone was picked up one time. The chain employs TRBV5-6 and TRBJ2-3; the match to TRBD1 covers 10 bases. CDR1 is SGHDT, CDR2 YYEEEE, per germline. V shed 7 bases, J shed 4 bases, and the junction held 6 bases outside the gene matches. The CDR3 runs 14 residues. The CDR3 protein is CASQGDRGPDTQYF. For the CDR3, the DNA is TGTGCCAGCCAAGGGGACAGGGGACCAGATACGCAGTATTTT.

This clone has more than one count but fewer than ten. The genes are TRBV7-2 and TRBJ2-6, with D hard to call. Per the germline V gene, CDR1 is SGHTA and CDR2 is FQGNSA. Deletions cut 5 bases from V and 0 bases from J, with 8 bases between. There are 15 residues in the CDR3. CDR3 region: CASSEQVSGANVLTF. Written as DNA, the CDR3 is TGTGCCAGCAGCGAGCAGGTCTCTGGGGCCAACGTCCTGACTTTC.

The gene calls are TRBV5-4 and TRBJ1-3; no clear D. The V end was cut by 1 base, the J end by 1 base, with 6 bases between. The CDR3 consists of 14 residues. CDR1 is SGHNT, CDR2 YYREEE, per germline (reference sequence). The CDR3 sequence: CASSLPSSGNTIYF. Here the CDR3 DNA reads TGTGCCAGCAGCTTGCCCAGTTCTGGAAACACCATATATTTT.

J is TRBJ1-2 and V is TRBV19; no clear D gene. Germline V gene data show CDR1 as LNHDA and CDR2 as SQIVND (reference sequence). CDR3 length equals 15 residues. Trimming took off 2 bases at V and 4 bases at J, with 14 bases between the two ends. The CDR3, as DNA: TGTGCCAGTAGTATACAGGCGGGCAGCAGCTATGGCTACACCTTC. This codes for CASSIQAGSSYGYTF.

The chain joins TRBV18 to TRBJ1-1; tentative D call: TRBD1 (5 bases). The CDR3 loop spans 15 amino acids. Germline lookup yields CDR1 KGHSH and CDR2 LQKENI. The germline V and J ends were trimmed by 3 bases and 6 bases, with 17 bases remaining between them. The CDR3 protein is CASSPLGQGRSEAFF. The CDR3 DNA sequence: TGTGCCAGCTCACCCCTAGGGCAGGGAAGGTCTGAAGCTTTCTTT.

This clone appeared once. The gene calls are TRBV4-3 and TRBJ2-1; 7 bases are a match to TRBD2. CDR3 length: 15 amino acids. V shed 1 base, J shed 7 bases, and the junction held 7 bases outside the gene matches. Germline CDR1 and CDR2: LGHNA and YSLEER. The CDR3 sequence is CASSQGLARGNEQFF. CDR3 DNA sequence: TGCGCCAGCAGCCAAGGACTAGCTCGTGGGAATGAGCAGTTCTTC.

The chain's CDR3 is CSASRGRDYEQYF. In DNA, the CDR3 is TGCAGTGCTAGTCGCGGGAGAGATTACGAGCAGTACTTC. V and J are TRBV20-1 and TRBJ2-7; 7 nucleotides match TRBD2. Germline V CDR1 and CDR2: DFQATT, SNEGSKA (reference sequence). This CDR3 is 13 amino acids long. V lost 3 bases and J lost 4; bases outside the gene matches: 6.

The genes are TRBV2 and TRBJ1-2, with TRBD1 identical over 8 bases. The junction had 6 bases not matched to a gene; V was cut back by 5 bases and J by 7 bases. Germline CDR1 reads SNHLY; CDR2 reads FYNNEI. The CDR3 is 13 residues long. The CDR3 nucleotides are TGTGCCAGCAGTCAACAGGGGGTGGGTGGCTACACCTTC. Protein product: CASSQQGVGGYTF. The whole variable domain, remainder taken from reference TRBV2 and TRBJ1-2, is EPEVTQTPSHQVTQMGQEVILRCVPISNHLYFYWYRQILGQKVEFLVSFYNNEISEKSEIFDDQFSVERPDGSNFTLKIRSTKLEDSAMYFCASSQQGVGGYTFGSGTRLTVV.

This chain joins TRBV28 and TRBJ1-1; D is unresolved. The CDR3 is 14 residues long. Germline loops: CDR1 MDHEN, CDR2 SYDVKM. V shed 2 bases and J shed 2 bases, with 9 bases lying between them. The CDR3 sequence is CASSLVQSNTEAFF. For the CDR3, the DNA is TGTGCCAGCAGTTTAGTACAGAGTAACACTGAAGCTTTCTTT.

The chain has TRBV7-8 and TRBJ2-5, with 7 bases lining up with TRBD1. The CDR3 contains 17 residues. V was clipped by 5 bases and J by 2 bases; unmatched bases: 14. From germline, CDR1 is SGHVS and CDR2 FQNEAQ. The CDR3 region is CASSPPWTGYFQETQYF. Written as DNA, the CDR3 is TGTGCCAGCAGCCCCCCATGGACAGGATACTTTCAAGAGACCCAGTACTTC.

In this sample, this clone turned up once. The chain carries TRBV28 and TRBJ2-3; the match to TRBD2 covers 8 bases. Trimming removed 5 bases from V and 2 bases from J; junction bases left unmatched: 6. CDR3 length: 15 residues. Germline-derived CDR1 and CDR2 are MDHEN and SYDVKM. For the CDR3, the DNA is TGTGCCAGCAGTCAACCGGGGGGGGTCACAGATACGCAGTATTTT. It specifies CASSQPGGVTDTQYF.

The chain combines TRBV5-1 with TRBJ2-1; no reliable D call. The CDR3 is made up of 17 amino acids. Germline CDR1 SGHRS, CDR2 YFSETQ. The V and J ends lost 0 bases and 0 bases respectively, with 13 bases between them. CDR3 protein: CASSLGSWAISYNEQFF. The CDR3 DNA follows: TGCGCCAGCAGCTTGGGAAGTTGGGCGATCTCCTACAATGAGCAGTTCTTC. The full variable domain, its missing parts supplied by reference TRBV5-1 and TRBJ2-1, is KAGVTQTPRYLIKTRGQQVTLSCSPISGHRSVSWYQQTPGQGLQFLFEYFSETQRNKGNFPGRFSGRQFSNSRSEMNVSTLELGDSALYLCASSLGSWAISYNEQFFGPGTRLTVL.

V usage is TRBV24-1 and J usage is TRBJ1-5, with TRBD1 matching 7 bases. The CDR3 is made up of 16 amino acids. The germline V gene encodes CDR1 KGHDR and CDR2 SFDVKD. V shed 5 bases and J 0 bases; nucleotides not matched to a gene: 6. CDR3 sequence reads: CATSGRTGYSNQPQHF. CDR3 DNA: TGTGCCACCAGTGGAAGGACAGGATATAGCAATCAGCCCCAGCATTTT.

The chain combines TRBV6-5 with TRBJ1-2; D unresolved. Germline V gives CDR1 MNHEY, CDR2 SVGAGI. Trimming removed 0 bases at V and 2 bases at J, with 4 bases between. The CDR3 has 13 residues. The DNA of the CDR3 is TGTGCCAGCAGTTACTCTCCAAACTATGGCTACACCTTC. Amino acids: CASSYSPNYGYTF.

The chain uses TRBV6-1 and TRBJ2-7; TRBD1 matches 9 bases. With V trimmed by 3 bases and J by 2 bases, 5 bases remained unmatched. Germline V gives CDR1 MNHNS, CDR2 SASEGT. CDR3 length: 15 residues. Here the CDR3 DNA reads TGTGCCAGCAGTGAGAGACAGGGGGGACCCTACGAGCAGTACTTC. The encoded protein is CASSERQGGPYEQYF.

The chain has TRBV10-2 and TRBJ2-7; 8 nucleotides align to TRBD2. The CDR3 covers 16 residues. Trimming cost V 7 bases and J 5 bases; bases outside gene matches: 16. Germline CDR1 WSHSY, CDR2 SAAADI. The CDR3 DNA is TGCGCCAGCACGGGGGGGTGGGAGCGGGGAGTACACGAGCAGTACTTC. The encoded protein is CASTGGWERGVHEQYF.